This is a list of T cell receptor beta chains from one sample in a study of long-term antiretroviral therapy in people with HIV. Sequenced by immunoSEQ multiplex PCR; TCRdb stores in-frame clones only, minus some. The data show approximately 15,000 clones, with roughly 90% seen just once and 8.9% held by the top ten. The starting material was unsorted PBMCs, obtained 0.3 years after starting antiretroviral therapy. These receptors all come from a man between 60 and 70 years old with HIV. The CDR3 runs from the conserved cysteine through the conserved F or W. A D gene is named only where the DNA matches it firmly. Some rows have no size entry. The others give once, few or many, or a class for an expanded clone.

V: TRBV19; D: .; size: .; J: TRBJ1-5; DNA: TGTGCCAGTAGTATCGGCAGTCTGGGTCTATATAGCAATCAGCCCCAGCATTTT; CDR3: CASSIGSLGLYSNQPQHF
V: TRBV5-1; D: .; size: .; J: TRBJ1-1; DNA: TGCGCCAGCAGCATCCGACTACAGGGACGGACAACTGAAGCTTTCTTT; CDR3: CASSIRLQGRTTEAFF
V: TRBV5-1; D: TRBD1; size: .; J: TRBJ2-7; DNA: TGCGCCAGCAGCCAACTGGGACAGGGGGGCGAGCAGTACTTC; CDR3: CASSQLGQGGEQYF
V: TRBV7-2; D: .; size: .; J: TRBJ2-5; DNA: TGTGCCAGCAGCTTAGTACCCCAGCAAGAGACCCAGTACTTC; CDR3: CASSLVPQQETQYF
V: TRBV18; D: .; size: .; J: TRBJ1-5; DNA: TGTGCCAGCTCACAAAACGCAGTCGGCGCGGATCAGCCCCAGCATTTT; CDR3: CASSQNAVGADQPQHF
V: TRBV5-4; D: TRBD2; size: .; J: TRBJ2-5; DNA: TGTGCCAGCAGCTCCGGGACTAGCGGGAGAGAGACCCAGTACTTC; CDR3: CASSSGTSGRETQYF
V: TRBV25-1; D: TRBD1; size: .; J: TRBJ2-7; DNA: TGTGCCAGCAGTGAACCCCTGGGGGCAGGGGGCTCGGACGAGCAGTACTTC; CDR3: CASSEPLGAGGSDEQYF
V: TRBV5-5; D: TRBD1; size: .; J: TRBJ2-3; DNA: TGTGCCAGCAGCTTCGACAGGGCCGAGAACACAGATACGCAGTATTTT; CDR3: CASSFDRAENTDTQYF
V: TRBV7-3; D: .; size: .; J: TRBJ2-5; DNA: TGTGCCAGCAGCTTAAGGCGACCCCGTCCGGGGCTTCAAGAGACCCAGTACTTC; CDR3: CASSLRRPRPGLQETQYF
V: TRBV28; D: TRBD1; size: .; J: TRBJ1-1; DNA: TGTGCCAGCGTGACAGGGGGCGCCGTCACTGAAGCTTTCTTT; CDR3: CASVTGGAVTEAFF
V: TRBV18; D: .; size: few; J: TRBJ2-5; DNA: TGTGCCAGCTCACCGCCGGCAGGGTTAGAAGAGACCCAGTACTTC; CDR3: CASSPPAGLEETQYF
V: TRBV28; D: .; size: .; J: TRBJ1-4; DNA: TGTGCCTCACAGCCCCAGTGGGCGGTTAATGAAAAACTGTTTTTT; CDR3: CASQPQWAVNEKLFF
V: TRBV6-4; D: TRBD2; size: .; J: TRBJ2-1; DNA: TGTGCCAGCAGTGACGTGCGGGGGGGCATCAGTGAGCAGTTCTTC; CDR3: CASSDVRGGISEQFF
V: TRBV4-2; D: .; size: .; J: TRBJ1-1; DNA: TGTGCCAGCAGCTTATTGAGCAGGGAAACTGAAGCTTTCTTT; CDR3: CASSLLSRETEAFF
V: TRBV19; D: .; size: .; J: TRBJ1-1; DNA: TGTGCCAGTAGTTCCCTCGGCAGGGCGGGCACTGAAGCTTTCTTT; CDR3: CASSSLGRAGTEAFF
V: TRBV27; D: TRBD1; size: .; J: TRBJ1-1; DNA: TGTGCCAGCAGTGAACAGGGGGCCGGTGAAGCTTTCTTT; CDR3: CASSEQGAGEAFF
V: TRBV10-1; D: .; size: once; J: TRBJ1-5; DNA: TGCGCCAGCAGTGAGTCCGGGCAGGGGCGCCAGATAGGGTTGGATCAGCCCCAGCATTTT; CDR3: CASSESGQGRQIGLDQPQHF
V: TRBV7-3; D: TRBD2; size: .; J: TRBJ2-2; DNA: TGTGCCAGCAGCCTCCCGGGACTAGCGAAAGAAACCGGGGAGCTGTTTTTT; CDR3: CASSLPGLAKETGELFF
V: TRBV2; D: .; size: .; J: TRBJ1-2; DNA: TGTGCCAGCATGGAGAGAGTTATATCCACCTATGGCTACACCTTC; CDR3: CASMERVISTYGYTF
V: TRBV6-5; D: TRBD2; size: .; J: TRBJ2-1; DNA: TGTGCCACTCACTCGGCGGGGGGCATCCGGAATGAGCAGTTCTTC; CDR3: CATHSAGGIRNEQFF
V: TRBV6-5; D: TRBD1; size: .; J: TRBJ1-2; DNA: TGTGCCAGCAGTGGGACAGGGACTATGTATGGCTACACCTTC; CDR3: CASSGTGTMYGYTF
V: TRBV7-2; D: TRBD1; size: once; J: TRBJ2-1; DNA: TGTGCCAGCAGCGTTCCCACAGGGGGCAGCTACAATGAGCAGTTCTTC; CDR3: CASSVPTGGSYNEQFF
V: TRBV18; D: .; size: .; J: TRBJ2-2; DNA: TGTGCCAGCTCACCCACCACAGAAAACACCGGGGAGCTGTTTTTT; CDR3: CASSPTTENTGELFF
V: TRBV6-5; D: TRBD1; size: .; J: TRBJ1-5; DNA: TGTGCCAGCCGTCGGGACAGGGGATCTCAGCCCCAGCATTTT; CDR3: CASRRDRGSQPQHF
V: TRBV6-1; D: TRBD1; size: .; J: TRBJ1-3; DNA: TGTGCCAGCAGGGTAGACAGGGGGCTTGGAAACACCATATATTTT; CDR3: CASRVDRGLGNTIYF
V: TRBV7-9; D: .; size: .; J: TRBJ2-1; DNA: TGTGCCAGCAGCTTAGGGATTTCGGCTCTCAATGAGCAGTTCTTC; CDR3: CASSLGISALNEQFF
V: TRBV11-2; D: TRBD2; size: .; J: TRBJ2-3; DNA: TGTGCCAGCAGCCATGCCCGAGCGGGGGGGATAGATACGCAGTATTTT; CDR3: CASSHARAGGIDTQYF
V: TRBV5-1; D: TRBD1; size: .; J: TRBJ2-6; DNA: TGCGCCAGCAGCTCCAGGTGGGACAGATTCTCTGGGGCCAACGTCCTGACTTTC; CDR3: CASSSRWDRFSGANVLTF
V: TRBV7-8; D: TRBD1; size: .; J: TRBJ1-5; DNA: TGTGCCAGCAGCGGACAACAGGGGCAGCCCCAGCATTTT; CDR3: CASSGQQGQPQHF
V: TRBV4-2; D: TRBD1; size: .; J: TRBJ2-7; DNA: TGTGCCAGCAGCCAAGATAGACAGGGGGTTAGCTCCTACGAGCAGTACTTC; CDR3: CASSQDRQGVSSYEQYF
V: TRBV5-1; D: .; size: .; J: TRBJ1-3; DNA: TGCGCCAGCAGCTTGAACCCCGGGGGGCTGGGAAACACCATATATTTT; CDR3: CASSLNPGGLGNTIYF